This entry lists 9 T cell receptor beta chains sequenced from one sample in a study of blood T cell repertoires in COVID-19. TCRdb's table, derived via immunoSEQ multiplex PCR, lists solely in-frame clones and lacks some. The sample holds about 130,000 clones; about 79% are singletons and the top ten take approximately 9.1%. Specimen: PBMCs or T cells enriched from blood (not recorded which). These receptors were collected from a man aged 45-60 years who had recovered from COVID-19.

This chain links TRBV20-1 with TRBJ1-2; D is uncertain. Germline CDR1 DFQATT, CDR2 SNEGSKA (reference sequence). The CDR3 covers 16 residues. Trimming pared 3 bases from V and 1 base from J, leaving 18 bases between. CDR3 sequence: CSASDLTGALNYGYTF. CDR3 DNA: TGCAGTGCTAGTGACCTGACGGGAGCTCTTAACTATGGCTACACCTTC.

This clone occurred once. The CDR3 DNA follows: TGTGCCAGCATCGGGACTCTATGGGGAAATCAGCCCCAGCATTTT. This translates into CASIGTLWGNQPQHF. The chain employs TRBV6-5 and TRBJ1-5; D possibly corresponds to TRBD1 (5 bases). Germline V gene sequence: CDR1 MNHEY, CDR2 SVGAGI. The CDR3 runs to 15 residues. Trimming removed 7 bases from V and 4 bases from J, with 17 bases in between.

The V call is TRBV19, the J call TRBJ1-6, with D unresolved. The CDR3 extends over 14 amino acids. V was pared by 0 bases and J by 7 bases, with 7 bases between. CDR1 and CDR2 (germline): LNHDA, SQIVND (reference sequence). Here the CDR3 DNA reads TGTGCCAGTAGTATAGATTGGGAGAATTCACCCCTCCACTTT. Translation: CASSIDWENSPLHF.

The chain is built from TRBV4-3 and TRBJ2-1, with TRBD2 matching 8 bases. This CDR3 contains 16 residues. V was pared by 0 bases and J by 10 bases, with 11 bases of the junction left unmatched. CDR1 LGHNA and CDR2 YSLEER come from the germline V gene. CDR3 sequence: CASSQERASGSTEQFF. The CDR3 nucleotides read TGCGCCAGCAGCCAAGAAAGGGCTAGCGGGTCAACGGAGCAGTTCTTC.

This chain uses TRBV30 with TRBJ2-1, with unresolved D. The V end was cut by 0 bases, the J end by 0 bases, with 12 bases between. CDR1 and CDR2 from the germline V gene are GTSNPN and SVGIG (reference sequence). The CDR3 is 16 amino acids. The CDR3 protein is CAWSVMRRSSYNEQFF. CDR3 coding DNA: TGTGCCTGGAGTGTAATGCGGCGGAGCTCCTACAATGAGCAGTTCTTC.

The DNA of the CDR3 is TGTGCCAGCAGAGCTGGGACACCGGATCAGCCCCAGCATTTT. The encoded protein is CASRAGTPDQPQHF. The V gene is TRBV7-8, the J gene TRBJ1-5, with a tentative D call TRBD1 (6 bases). V lost 6 bases and J lost 5, with 14 bases in between. CDR1 and CDR2 (germline): SGHVS, FQNEAQ. The CDR3 is 14 amino acids.

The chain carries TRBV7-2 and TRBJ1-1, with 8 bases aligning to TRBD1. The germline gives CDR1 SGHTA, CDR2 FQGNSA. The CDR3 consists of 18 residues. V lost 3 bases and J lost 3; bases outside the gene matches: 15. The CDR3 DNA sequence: TGTGCCAGCAGCTTTTATTTCAAGAACAGGGGGATCGACACTGAAGCTTTCTTT. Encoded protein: CASSFYFKNRGIDTEAFF.

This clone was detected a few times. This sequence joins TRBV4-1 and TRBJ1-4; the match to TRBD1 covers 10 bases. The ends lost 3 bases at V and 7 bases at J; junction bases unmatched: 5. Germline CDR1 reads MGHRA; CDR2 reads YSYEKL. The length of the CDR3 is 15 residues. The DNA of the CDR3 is TGCGCCAGCAGCCAGCGGGGGACAGGGGTTGAAAAACTGTTTTTT. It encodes CASSQRGTGVEKLFF.

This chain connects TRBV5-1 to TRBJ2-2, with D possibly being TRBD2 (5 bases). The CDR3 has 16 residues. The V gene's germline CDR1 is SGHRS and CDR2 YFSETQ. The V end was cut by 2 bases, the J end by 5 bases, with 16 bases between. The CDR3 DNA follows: TGCGCCAGCAGCTTCGACGGACTGTCCGCAACCGGGGAGCTGTTTTTT. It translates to CASSFDGLSATGELFF. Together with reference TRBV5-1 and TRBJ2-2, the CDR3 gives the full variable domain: KAGVTQTPRYLIKTRGQQVTLSCSPISGHRSVSWYQQTPGQGLQFLFEYFSETQRNKGNFPGRFSGRQFSNSRSEMNVSTLELGDSALYLCASSFDGLSATGELFFGEGSRLTVL.